This T cell receptor (beta chain) was retrieved from a study of radiation and T cells in renal cell carcinoma. Profiled with immunoSEQ multiplex PCR; TCRdb holds only in-frame clones, not every one. The top ten hold 9.5% to 11% of the sample, which has some 16,000 clones, 55% to 60% seen once. This clone was detected only a few times. CDR3 length equals 16 residues. Germline V gene lookup returns CDR1 MNHEY and CDR2 SMNVEV (reference sequence). The V gene lost 5 bases and the J gene lost 0 bases, with 16 bases spanning the gap. Treatment given: treatment-naive control, cytoreductive nephrectomy. This receptor was identified in a man aged 50-59 years with renal cell carcinoma. V and J are TRBV27 and TRBJ2-5; D is possibly TRBD1 (6 bases). The sample consisted of tumor tissue, taken from a patient whose treatment was nephrectomy without radiotherapy. CDR3 nucleotide sequence: TGTGCCAGCAGTGTCACCGGGACACAGTACCAAGAGACCCAGTACTTC. It encodes CASSVTGTQYQETQYF.